This T cell receptor (beta chain) appears in the sequencing data of a study of T cell responses to AZD1222 COVID-19 vaccine. The study's findings and limits: Reportedly, nearly half the spike-specific TCRs target unmutated variant regions. There were repertoire samples only from the period after the peak T cell response. An increase in Spike-specific TCR breadth and depth was observed after two AZD1222 doses. Clonal diversity may have been underestimated, and the donors were mostly white British, with more females than males.

This clone was seen many times. The antigen is not known. The repertoire was sequenced with immunoSEQ multiplex PCR; TCRdb's copy has only in-frame clones and lacks some. The sample includes around 99,000 clones, roughly nine tenths of them seen just once. This receptor was taken from an adult in good health. This sample comprised peripheral blood, obtained on day 0 of AZD1222 vaccination.

The CDR3 loop reads CASSLGAGQPQHF. DNA for the CDR3: TGTGCCAGCAGCTTGGGGGCCGGGCAGCCCCAGCATTTT. The V gene is TRBV5-6, the J gene TRBJ1-5; D ambiguous. V was trimmed by 0 bases and J by 7 bases, leaving 8 bases between them. The CDR3 consists of 13 residues. Germline values: CDR1 SGHDT, CDR2 YYEEEE.